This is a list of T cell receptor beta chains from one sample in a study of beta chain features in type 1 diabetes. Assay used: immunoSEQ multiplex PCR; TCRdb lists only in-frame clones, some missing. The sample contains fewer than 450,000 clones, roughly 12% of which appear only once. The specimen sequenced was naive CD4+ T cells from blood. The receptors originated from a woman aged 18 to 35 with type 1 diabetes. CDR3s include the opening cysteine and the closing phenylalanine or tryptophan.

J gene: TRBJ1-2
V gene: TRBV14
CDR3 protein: CASSPAPGSYGYTF

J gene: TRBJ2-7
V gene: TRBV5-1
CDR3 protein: CASSSSPDEQYF

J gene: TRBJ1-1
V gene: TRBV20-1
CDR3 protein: CSAEGAEAFF

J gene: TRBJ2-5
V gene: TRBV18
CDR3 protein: CASSPTGDRGPERETQYF

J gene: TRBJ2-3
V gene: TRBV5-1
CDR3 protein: CASSLGSSGFTDTQYF

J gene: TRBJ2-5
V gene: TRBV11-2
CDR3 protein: CASSREETQYF

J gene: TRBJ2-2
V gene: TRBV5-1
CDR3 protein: CASSSGQYTGELFF

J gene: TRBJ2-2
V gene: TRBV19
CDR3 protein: CASSARLNTGELFF

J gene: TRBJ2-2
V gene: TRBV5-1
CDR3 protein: CASSSLTRNTGELFF

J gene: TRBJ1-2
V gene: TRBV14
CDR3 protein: CASSQGGTAPYGYTF

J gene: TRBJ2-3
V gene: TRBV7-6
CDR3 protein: CASSLAGGHGADTQYF

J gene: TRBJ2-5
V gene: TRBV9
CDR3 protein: CASSVDHYQETQYF

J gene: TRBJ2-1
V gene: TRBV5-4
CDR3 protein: CASSLHGNNEQFF

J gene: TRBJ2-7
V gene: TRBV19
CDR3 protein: CASSPEFGTGYYEQYF

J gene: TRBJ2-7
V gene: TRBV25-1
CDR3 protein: CASSGQGRAVEQYF

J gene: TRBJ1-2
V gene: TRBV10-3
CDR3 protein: CAISESGTGNVAYGYTF

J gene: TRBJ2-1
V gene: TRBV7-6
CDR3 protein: CASSSLSGGYNEQFF